These 14 T cell receptor beta chains were all obtained from the same sample, sequenced in a study of shared clonotypes between healthy human individuals. The repertoire was sequenced with immunoSEQ multiplex PCR; TCRdb's copy has only in-frame clones and lacks some. The profile covers over a million clones, with around 97% appearing a single time and roughly 1.1% taken by the ten largest. The sample comprised naive CD4+ T cells sorted from blood. Described subset: CD45RA+ positively selected. The receptors come from a man aged 25-45 years in good health.

The chain is built from TRBV11-2 and TRBJ2-5, with D unresolved. The end of the DNA is better explained by TRBJ2-7, so the J call may be wrong. The CDR3 totals 14 residues. Germline V gene sequence: CDR1 SGHAT, CDR2 FQNNGV. CDR3 loop: CASSLVRNFDEQYF. CDR3 nucleotide sequence: TGTGCCAGCAGCTTAGTTCGGAATTTTGACGAGCAGTACTTC.

The V gene is TRBV27, the J gene TRBJ2-7; 11 bases fit TRBD1. Unmatched junction bases numbered 4, after V lost 7 bases and J lost 2 bases. CDR1 and CDR2 from the germline V gene are MNHEY and SMNVEV (reference sequence). The CDR3 consists of 14 residues. The CDR3: CASNPGQGAYEQYF. CDR3 bases: TGTGCCAGCAACCCGGGACAGGGGGCCTACGAGCAGTACTTC.

The V gene is TRBV9, the J gene TRBJ2-2; possible D gene TRBD1, 5 bases. The CDR3 totals 14 residues. Trimming left V 0 bases short and J 6 bases short, with 9 bases between. The germline V gene has CDR1 SGDLS and CDR2 YYNGEE. The CDR3 DNA sequence: TGTGCCAGCAGCGTAGCTTTAGGGGCCGGGGAGCTGTTTTTT. This codes for CASSVALGAGELFF.

V gene TRBV7-3 combines with J gene TRBJ2-3; no clear D. Germline V gene data show CDR1 as SGHTA and CDR2 as FQGTGA. Trimming took 5 bases from V and 1 from J, leaving 16 bases between them. CDR3 length: 16 amino acids. The CDR3 DNA follows: TGTGCCAGCAGCGAAGGGATCAATCGGGGCACAGATACGCAGTATTTT. Translation gives CASSEGINRGTDTQYF.

The chain couples TRBV7-9 to TRBJ1-2, with 7 bases fitting TRBD1. The V segment lost 10 bases and the J segment 2 bases; nucleotides outside the gene matches: 4. This CDR3 has 12 residues. Looked up from germline, CDR1 is SEHNR and CDR2 is FQNEAQ (reference sequence). As DNA, the CDR3 is TGTGCCATCCGGGGACAGAACTATGGCTACACCTTC. It encodes CAIRGQNYGYTF. Combining the CDR3 with reference TRBV7-9 and TRBJ1-2 gives the whole variable domain DTGVSQNPRHKITKRGQNVTFRCDPISEHNRLYWYRQTLGQGPEFLTYFQNEAQLEKSRLLSDRFSAERPKGSFSTLEIQRTEQGDSAMYLCAIRGQNYGYTFGSGTRLTVV.

The rearrangement links TRBV28 to TRBJ2-3; the D gene is possibly TRBD1 (6 bases). Trimming removed 5 bases from V and 2 bases from J, with 14 bases in between. Germline assignment: CDR1 MDHEN and CDR2 SYDVKM. This CDR3 has 15 residues. The CDR3 coding sequence is TGTGCCAGCAGTAGTCAACAGGGTTACACAGATACGCAGTATTTT. Its protein product is CASSSQQGYTDTQYF.

The V gene is TRBV7-9, the J gene TRBJ1-3, with D maybe TRBD1 (5 bases). CDR3 length: 16 residues. The ends were cut back, 1 base at V and 0 bases at J, with 10 bases in the middle. Per germline, CDR1 SEHNR and CDR2 FQNEAQ (reference sequence). CDR3 amino acids: CASSLETVSSGNTIYF. The CDR3 DNA follows: TGTGCCAGCAGCTTAGAGACAGTCAGCTCTGGAAACACCATATATTTT.

This clone was detected only once. The J gene is TRBJ2-1, the V gene TRBV6-1, with D possibly TRBD2 on 5 matching bases. The ends were cut back, 6 bases at V and 15 bases at J, with 15 bases in the middle. Germline V gene sequence: CDR1 MNHNS, CDR2 SASEGT. The CDR3 runs 11 residues. CDR3 loop: CASRRASFPFF. The DNA for the CDR3 is TGTGCCAGCAGGAGGGCGTCCTTTCCGTTCTTC.

J is TRBJ2-1 and V is TRBV6-6; D tentatively reads TRBD1 or TRBD2 (5 bases each). The CDR3 is 14 amino acids. Germline values: CDR1 MNHNY, CDR2 SVGAGI (reference sequence). Trimming removed 7 bases from V and 6 bases from J, with 16 bases in between. CDR3 sequence: CASTRGDSLNEQFF. The CDR3, as DNA: TGTGCCAGCACCCGAGGGGATTCCCTCAATGAGCAGTTCTTC.

The V call is TRBV11-2, the J call TRBJ1-5; possibly TRBD1 for D (5 bases). The germline V gene encodes CDR1 SGHAT and CDR2 FQNNGV. V was shortened by 5 bases and J by 4 bases, with 18 bases between the two germline ends. There are 16 residues in the CDR3. CDR3 region: CASSLYGGTLNQPQHF. The CDR3 DNA is TGTGCCAGCAGCCTGTACGGAGGGACGCTTAATCAGCCCCAGCATTTT.

The rearrangement uses TRBV19 and TRBJ2-3, with TRBD2 matching over 11 bases. The germline CDR1 and CDR2 sequences are LNHDA and SQIVND (reference sequence). The CDR3 loop spans 16 amino acids. Trimming removed 9 bases from V and 4 bases from J; junction bases left unmatched: 12. In nucleotides, the CDR3 is TGTGCCAGCGGGACTAGCGGACCGGGGGTCGCAGATACGCAGTATTTT. Translated: CASGTSGPGVADTQYF.

CDR3 in DNA: TGCAGCGCAAGCAGGGCCAATCAGCCCCAGCATTTT. As protein: CSASRANQPQHF. This rearrangement joins TRBV29-1 to TRBJ1-5; D perhaps matches TRBD1 (5 bases). CDR3 length equals 12 residues. Germline lookup yields CDR1 SQVTM and CDR2 ANQGSEA. Trimming pared 7 bases from V and 3 bases from J, leaving 10 bases between.

This clone appeared once. V is TRBV27 and J is TRBJ2-6, with 10 bases aligning to TRBD1. Unmatched junction bases numbered 20, after V lost 4 bases and J lost 5 bases. Germline V gives CDR1 MNHEY, CDR2 SMNVEV (reference sequence). CDR3 length: 21 amino acids. The CDR3 nucleotides are TGTGCCAGCAGTTCGCGACCCACGACAGGGGGCGGCCGTTTGCGGGCCAACGTCCTGACTTTC. Its translation: CASSSRPTTGGGRLRANVLTF.

The chain links TRBV6-1 to TRBJ2-3, with 12 bases identical to TRBD2. The germline CDR1 and CDR2 sequences are MNHNS and SASEGT. V trimming: 6 bases; J trimming: 4 bases; junction bases outside the gene matches: 5. The length of the CDR3 is 15 residues. The CDR3 protein is CASSATSGSADTQYF. CDR3 sequence (DNA): TGTGCCAGCAGCGCGACTAGCGGGAGCGCAGATACGCAGTATTTT.